This T cell receptor beta chain was sequenced during a study of Graves' ophthalmopathy and Graves' hyperthyroidism. Study-wide background: Stable hyperthyroidism meant no ophthalmopathy within 18 months of follow-up. Broader study findings: At approximately 70% sensitivity and 72.22% specificity, the model predicted progression of the ophthalmopathy.

The CDR3 is 16 amino acids. Germline V CDR1 and CDR2: SGHTA, FQGNSA. With V trimmed by 1 base and J by 2 bases, 5 bases remained unmatched. Amplification from RNA transcripts yielded the TCR beta CDR3 regions. First-round RT-PCR employed HTBI primers, with a second-round multiplex PCR after it. In TCRdb, the multiplex PCR reads were re-called with MiXCR into one record per CDR3 protein. The table shows about 600,000 distinct CDR3 sequences, with approximately 35% occurring only once. Recruitment covered hyperthyroidism patients aged 18 to 65 whose new diagnosis was of under 2 months' duration. Diagnosis was based on clinical symptoms, serum thyroxine, TRAb, thyroid ultrasound and orbital computed tomography. This clonotype was counted once. Its specificity is unknown.

The sample taken for sequencing was peripheral blood or thyroid tissue (not recorded which). This receptor was identified in an adult man with Graves' hyperthyroidism. The chain couples TRBV7-2 to TRBJ1-3; TRBD1 aligns across 7 bases. The chain's CDR3 is CASSLDLTGTGNTIYF. The CDR3 nucleotides are TGTGCCAGCAGCTTAGATTTGACAGGGACTGGAAACACCATATATTTT.